One sample yielded the 9 T cell receptor beta chains listed below, sequenced in a study of human CD8 memory T cell subsets. Sequencing libraries of TCR beta were made by UMI-labeled 5' RACE. TCRdb reprocessed the 5' RACE reads and keeps a single row for each CDR3 protein, giving no DNA. The sample data list approximately 4,300 distinct CDR3 sequences. The sequenced sample was CD8+ T cells from PBMCs. The source of these receptors is a human donor in good health.

The chain is built from TRBV6-4 and TRBJ2-3; TCRdb outputs TRBD2, but without DNA this stays unchecked. The CDR3 totals 16 residues. CDR1 MRHNA and CDR2 SNTAGT come from the germline V gene. The CDR3 reads CASSDASGGPTDTQYF.

This clonotype is medium-sized by frequency. The CDR3 spells CSASPPTGDTNIQYF. V is TRBV20-1 and J is TRBJ2-4; TCRdb proposes TRBD1, but this gene call is untestable without DNA. The CDR3 spans 15 residues. The V gene's germline CDR1 is DFQATT and CDR2 SNEGSKA (reference sequence).

The CDR3: CATSRDRGPAYGYTF. The chain has TRBV15 and TRBJ1-2; TCRdb outputs TRBD1, but without DNA this stays unchecked. The germline V gene has CDR1 LNHNV and CDR2 YYDKDF (reference sequence). CDR3 length: 15 amino acids.

This clonotype ranks as large in terms of frequency. The genes are TRBV20-1 and TRBJ1-5; the TCRdb call, TRBD1, lacks DNA for checking. The length of the CDR3 is 15 residues. The V gene's germline CDR1 is DFQATT and CDR2 SNEGSKA (reference sequence). The CDR3 region is CSARDAQGDGQPQHF.

This clonotype is labeled medium-sized based on frequency. The rearrangement joins TRBV20-1 to TRBJ2-1; without DNA, the TCRdb call of TRBD1 cannot be checked. CDR3 length: 14 amino acids. CDR1 and CDR2 from the germline V gene are DFQATT and SNEGSKA (reference sequence). This CDR3 reads CSSLTGLSYNEQFF.

The chain is built from TRBV6-2 or TRBV6-3 and TRBJ2-5; there is no DNA to check the TCRdb D call of TRBD1. This CDR3 comprises 13 residues. Germline V gives CDR1 MNHEY, CDR2 SVGEGT. CDR3 sequence reads: CASNREIQETQYF.

The rearrangement links TRBV19 to TRBJ1-3. The germline V gene encodes CDR1 LNHDA and CDR2 SQIVND (reference sequence). CDR3 length: 16 residues. CDR3 protein: CASSMSGVFSGNTIYF. Full variable domain (outside the CDR3, taken from reference TRBV19 and TRBJ1-3): DGGITQSPKYLFRKEGQNVTLSCEQNLNHDAMYWYRQDPGQGLRLIYYSQIVNDFQKGDIAEGYSVSREKKESFPLTVTSAQKNPTAFYLCASSMSGVFSGNTIYFGEGSWLTVV.

The chain recombines TRBV20-1 with TRBJ1-1; TCRdb designates TRBD1, a call that cannot be tested without DNA. The germline CDR1 and CDR2 sequences are DFQATT and SNEGSKA (reference sequence). There are 13 residues in the CDR3. CDR3 region: CSALGQGHTEAFF.

The gene calls are TRBV6-5 and TRBJ2-1. The CDR3 has 13 residues. Germline CDR1 reads MNHEY; CDR2 reads SVGAGI. The CDR3 reads CASSYAQYNEQFF.